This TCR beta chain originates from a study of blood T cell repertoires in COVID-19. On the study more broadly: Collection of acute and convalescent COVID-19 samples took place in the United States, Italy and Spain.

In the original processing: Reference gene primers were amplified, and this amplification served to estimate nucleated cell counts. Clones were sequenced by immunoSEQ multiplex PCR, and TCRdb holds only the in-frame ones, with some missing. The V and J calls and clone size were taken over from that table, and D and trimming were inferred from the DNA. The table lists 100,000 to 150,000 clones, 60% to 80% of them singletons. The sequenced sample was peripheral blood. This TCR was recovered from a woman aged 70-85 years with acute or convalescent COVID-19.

CDR3 nucleotides: TGCGCCAGCAGCGCAACAGGGGACACTGAAGCTTTCTTT. Amino acids: CASSATGDTEAFF. This chain joins TRBV5-1 and TRBJ1-1; 7 bases agree with TRBD1. The length of the CDR3 is 13 residues. V was pared by 4 bases and J by 3 bases, with 3 bases of the junction left unmatched. Germline V gene data show CDR1 as SGHRS and CDR2 as YFSETQ.